Below, 26 T cell receptor beta chains from the same sample are listed, as sequenced in a study of tumor-infiltrating lymphocytes in oesophageal squamous cell carcinoma (dated by TCRdb to 2016 to 2018). To prepare the library, PCR was applied. Instrument on record: Illumina HiSeq 2000. Using fastp at Q25 and MiXCR, TCRdb reprocessed the public reads and kept productive beta chains. Entries that share a CDR3 protein sequence are merged under the most common genes and DNA. For this sample there are about 12,000 distinct CDR3 sequences; about 55% appear just once. Clones ranked in the top ten supply roughly 30% of the sample. Sequencing input: esophageal tumor tissue. The receptor set was obtained from a female donor with esophageal squamous cell carcinoma.

This clonotype was counted a single time. The chain employs TRBV27 and TRBJ2-1; 9 bases align to TRBD2. Germline trimming cut 2 bases from V and 4 bases from J; bases unmatched to any gene: 9. Germline V gene data show CDR1 as MNHEY and CDR2 as SMNVEV (reference sequence). This CDR3 contains 17 residues. CDR3 coding DNA: TGTGCCAGCAGTTTACGTACCGGACTAGCGACTTACAATGAGCAGTTCTTC. Translating it yields CASSLRTGLATYNEQFF.

This sequence joins TRBV5-5 and TRBJ2-3; 9 bases are a match to TRBD2. V was clipped by 0 bases and J by 5 bases; unmatched bases: 4. Per the germline V gene, CDR1 is SGHKS and CDR2 is YYEKEE (reference sequence). The CDR3 sequence is 15 residues long. CDR3 coding DNA: TGTGCCAGCAGCTTGGTTGGCGGGGGGGGAGATACGCAGTATTTT. Encoded protein: CASSLVGGGGDTQYF.

As concerns this clonotype: It is unclear where the CDR3 begins or ends on the DNA, so no DNA is shown, and the CDR3 is as TCRdb lists it. The V gene is TRBV7-4, the J gene TRBJ2-3. Germline V gene sequence: CDR1 SGHVT, CDR2 SQSDAQ. Ends included, the CDR3 has 16 residues. The CDR3 region is CASSLGYGRGEQYFGW.

The CDR3: CASSGGQGFSGANVLTF. Written as DNA, the CDR3 is TGTGCCAGCAGCGGAGGACAGGGGTTCTCTGGGGCCAACGTCCTGACTTTC. This chain connects TRBV7-6 to TRBJ2-6; 9 nucleotides align to TRBD1. CDR1 is SGHVS and CDR2 is FNYEAQ in the germline V gene. V lost 5 bases, J lost 0 bases, and 5 bases stayed unmatched. The CDR3 runs 17 residues.

The chain couples TRBV7-9 to TRBJ1-1; TRBD1 is a possible D gene (5 bases). The V and J ends lost 11 bases and 10 bases respectively, with 11 bases between them. Per germline, CDR1 SEHNR and CDR2 FQNEAQ (reference sequence). CDR3 length: 9 amino acids. In DNA form, the CDR3 reads TGTGCCGTCGACAGCGCAGCTTTCTTT. Translating it yields CAVDSAAFF.

This chain joins TRBV5-1 and TRBJ2-4; 7 nucleotides align to TRBD2. V lost 5 bases and J lost 13; bases outside the gene matches: 18. The CDR3 spans 15 residues. CDR1 is SGHRS, CDR2 YFSETQ, per germline. The DNA for the CDR3 is TGCGCCAGCAGTGGAGCGGGAAGCTCCTACAATGAGCAGTACTTC. Its protein is CASSGAGSSYNEQYF.

This clonotype was detected a few times. The chain links TRBV7-3 to TRBJ2-7; 9 bases agree with TRBD2. Matching the DNA end better, TRBJ2-1 makes the J call doubtful. CDR3 length: 16 residues. The germline gives CDR1 SGHTA, CDR2 FQGTGA. The CDR3 sequence: CASSLIPAGGYNEQFF. The CDR3 region has the DNA TGTGCCAGCAGCTTAATACCAGCGGGAGGTTACAATGAGCAGTTCTTC.

This clonotype was observed many times. The chain has TRBV7-6 and TRBJ2-1; maybe TRBD2 (6 bases). V lost 5 bases to trimming and J lost 7 bases, with 21 bases between them. The CDR3 is 16 residues long. The germline CDR1 and CDR2 sequences are SGHVS and FNYEAQ. CDR3 DNA: TGTGCCAGCAGCCCTATTTATGCCGGGGGTCGTAATGAGCAGTTCTTC. Protein: CASSPIYAGGRNEQFF.

CDR3 in DNA: TGTGCCAGCAGCCAGACTAGCGGGACTCACAATGAGCAGTTCTTC. Encoded protein: CASSQTSGTHNEQFF. V usage is TRBV4-2 and J usage is TRBJ2-5; TRBD2 matches 11 bases. The DNA end is more similar to TRBJ2-1, so the J call may be wrong. The CDR3 consists of 15 residues. The V gene's germline CDR1 is LGHNA and CDR2 YNFKEQ.

The chain combines TRBV7-2 with TRBJ2-1, with D maybe TRBD2 (7 bases). The ends were cut back, 6 bases at V and 0 bases at J, with 15 bases in the middle. Germline V gene sequence: CDR1 SGHTA, CDR2 FQGNSA. The length of the CDR3 is 16 residues. The DNA of the CDR3 is TGTGCCAGCAGGGAGGGGGGGGTTGTCTCCTACAATGAGCAGTTCTTC. Translation gives CASREGGVVSYNEQFF.

The chain uses TRBV6-2 or TRBV6-3 and TRBJ2-7; TRBD1 might be the D (5 bases). Judging by the DNA end, TRBJ1-2 fits better; the J call may be wrong. Germline assignment: CDR1 MNHEY and CDR2 SVGEGT. The CDR3 runs 15 residues. CDR3 sequence: CASSWRGRGSDGYTF. As DNA, the CDR3 is TGTGCCAGCAGTTGGAGGGGCCGGGGGTCGGATGGCTACACCTTC.

The chain employs TRBV7-2 and TRBJ1-1; TRBD1 is a possible D gene (5 bases). V lost 5 bases and J 1 base, leaving 14 bases between the germline ends. Germline-derived CDR1 and CDR2 are SGHTA and FQGNSA. The CDR3 is made up of 15 amino acids. CDR3 DNA sequence: TGTGCCAGCAGCCTACCGACAGAATGGAACACTGAAGCTTTCTTT. Amino acids: CASSLPTEWNTEAFF.

The chain has TRBV12-3 or TRBV12-4 and TRBJ1-1; a weak D match, TRBD1 (6 bases). The CDR3 covers 17 residues. With 6 bases removed from V and 1 base from J, the gap between germline ends came to 21 bases. In DNA form, the CDR3 reads TGTGCCAGCAGCCAGATCCCCCCAGGGGCGGGGAACACTGAAGCTTTCTTT. This codes for CASSQIPPGAGNTEAFF.

This clonotype is categorized as medium-sized. The V call is TRBV6-1, the J call TRBJ1-2; D perhaps matches TRBD1 (5 bases). The CDR3 extends over 15 amino acids. With 1 base removed from V and 4 bases from J, the gap between germline ends came to 13 bases. CDR1 and CDR2 (germline): MNHNS, SASEGT. The CDR3 is CASSEGAGGGYGYTF. The CDR3 nucleotides read TGTGCCAGCAGTGAAGGGGCAGGCGGGGGCTATGGCTACACCTTC.

This sequence joins TRBV28 and TRBJ2-1, with TRBD2 matching over 10 bases. The J call may be in error: the DNA end matches TRBJ2-7 better. CDR1 is MDHEN and CDR2 is SYDVKM in the germline V gene. This CDR3 is 14 amino acids long. CDR3 sequence: CASRPSGGADTQYF. The CDR3 nucleotides read TGTGCCAGCAGACCTAGCGGGGGTGCAGATACGCAGTACTTC.

The chain links TRBV7-3 to TRBJ2-5; 10 bases are a match to TRBD2. The J call may be faulty, since TRBJ2-1 better matches the DNA end. Germline assignment: CDR1 SGHTA and CDR2 FQGTGA. The CDR3 length is 15 residues. The CDR3 here is CASSSGLAEDNEQFF. In DNA form, the CDR3 reads TGTGCCAGCAGCTCCGGACTAGCGGAAGACAATGAGCAGTTCTTC.

This clonotype was seen repeatedly, ten times or more. This sequence joins TRBV7-9 and TRBJ2-1, with D perhaps matching TRBD2 (6 bases). The CDR3 spans 15 residues. Trimming removed 5 bases from V and 0 bases from J, with 11 bases in between. The germline gives CDR1 SEHNR, CDR2 FQNEAQ (reference sequence). The DNA for the CDR3 is TGTGCCAGCAGCCCTTGGGAGGACTCCTACAATGAGCAGTTCTTC. The encoded protein is CASSPWEDSYNEQFF.

The chain recombines TRBV7-2 with TRBJ2-7; 8 nucleotides match TRBD2. V trimming: 5 bases; J trimming: 7 bases; junction bases outside the gene matches: 13. CDR3 length equals 15 residues. Germline assignment: CDR1 SGHTA and CDR2 FQGNSA. The CDR3 DNA follows: TGTGCCAGCAGCGGTTACGGGACTAGAGGCATAGAGCAGTACTTC. It encodes CASSGYGTRGIEQYF.

The chain joins TRBV28 to TRBJ2-1; 11 bases match TRBD2. Germline CDR1 reads MDHEN; CDR2 reads SYDVKM. J lost 0 bases, V lost 3 bases, and 7 bases had no gene match. CDR3 size: 18 residues. The CDR3 nucleotides are TGTGCCAGCAGTTTCCCCGGGACTAGCGGATACTCCTACAATGAGCAGTTCTTC. Amino acids: CASSFPGTSGYSYNEQFF.

The chain is built from TRBV7-8 and TRBJ2-7; D is unclear. The CDR3 has 11 amino acids. The V end was cut by 4 bases, the J end by 2 bases, with 3 bases between. Germline CDR1 SGHVS, CDR2 FQNEAQ. The CDR3 DNA follows: TGTGCCAGCAGCTCTGCCTACGAGCAGTACTTC. Translated: CASSSAYEQYF. Full variable domain (rest looked up from reference TRBV7-8 and TRBJ2-7): GAGVSQSPRYKVAKRGQDVALRCDPISGHVSLFWYQQALGQGPEFLTYFQNEAQLDKSGLPSDRFFAERPEGSVSTLKIQRTQQEDSAVYLCASSSAYEQYFGPGTRLTVT.

This clonotype showed up just a few times. The chain combines TRBV27 with TRBJ2-7, with D possibly matching TRBD2 (6 bases). The J call may be wrong; the DNA end is better matched by TRBJ2-1. The CDR3 has 14 residues. CDR1 and CDR2 (germline): MNHEY, SMNVEV (reference sequence). The CDR3 nucleotides are TGTGCCAGCAGTTTAAAGGGAGGATACAATGAGCAGTTCTTC. The encoded protein is CASSLKGGYNEQFF.

The J gene is TRBJ1-5, the V gene TRBV7-2, with TRBD1 matching over 8 bases. Losses at the gene ends were 4 bases for V and 2 bases for J; bases not matched to a gene: 10. CDR3 length equals 17 residues. Germline-derived CDR1 and CDR2 are SGHTA and FQGNSA. The CDR3 loop is CASSSTGQGLGNQPQHF. CDR3 nucleotides: TGTGCCAGCAGCTCCACCGGACAGGGCTTAGGCAATCAGCCCCAGCATTTT.

In its sample, this clonotype was seen many times. A read error may be the cause here, since a much bigger clone is one base away. This sequence joins TRBV5-4 and TRBJ2-7; maybe TRBD2 (6 bases). The CDR3 is 15 amino acids. Trimming pared 0 bases from V and 7 bases from J, leaving 17 bases between. The germline V gene has CDR1 SGHNT and CDR2 YYREEE (reference sequence). CDR3 loop: CASSLAEGRYNEQYF. The CDR3 bases are TGTGCCAGCAGCTTGGCCGAAGGGAGGTACAATGAGCAGTACTTC.

This clonotype occurred once. At one end the junction does not follow the germline gene, possibly because of a read error. The chain joins TRBV29-1 to TRBJ1-1; D gene uncertain. The CDR3 consists of 10 residues. CDR1 is SQVTM, CDR2 ANQGSEA, per germline. The CDR3 nucleotides read TGCAGCGTGTTAGACGAGGAAGTTTTCTTT. Translating it yields CSVLDEEVFF.

By sample fraction, this clonotype is medium-sized. The V call is TRBV7-2, the J call TRBJ2-7; 12 nucleotides agree with TRBD2. Germline V gene sequence: CDR1 SGHTA, CDR2 FQGNSA. J lost 4 bases, V lost 0 bases, and 7 bases had no gene match. This CDR3 has 17 residues. The CDR3, as DNA: TGTGCCAGCAGCTTAGCTGGGACTAGCGGGTTTCAGTACGAGCAGTACTTC. Translating gives CASSLAGTSGFQYEQYF.

This chain links TRBV12-3 or TRBV12-4 with TRBJ2-5; a possible D gene is TRBD1 (5 bases). Trimming pared 6 bases from V and 5 bases from J, leaving 13 bases between. The CDR3 sequence is 13 residues long. The CDR3 region has the DNA TGTGCCAGCAGCCTATCCCCAGGGGAGACCCAGTACTTC. Translated, it gives CASSLSPGETQYF.